The 6 T cell receptor beta chains reported below all come from one sample, sequenced in a study of post-analysis software for immune sequencing data. No cognate antigen is known for these TCRs. Broader study findings: The study found TRBV5-6, TRBV5-1 and TRBV20-1 among five or six TRBV segments more frequent in patients than controls.

The authors incorporated unique molecular identifiers into the TCR beta cDNA libraries. TCRdb recomputed calls from the PCR reads with MiXCR, one row per CDR3 protein. Among 400,000 to 500,000 distinct CDR3 sequences, about 40% were seen once, and the ten largest hold approximately 7.1%. What was sequenced was blood. These receptor sequences come from a girl aged 2-10 years with multiple sclerosis.

The genes are TRBV5-6 and TRBJ2-1; perhaps D is TRBD1 or TRBD2 (6 bases each). Germline-derived CDR1 and CDR2 are SGHDT and YYEEEE. This CDR3 is 20 amino acids long. V was shortened by 4 bases and J by 0 bases, with 26 bases between the two germline ends. As DNA, the CDR3 is TGTGCCAGCAGCCCCGAGGGGGGACTCCCCCAGCTAGCCTCCTACAATGAGCAGTTCTTC. This sequence encodes CASSPEGGLPQLASYNEQFF.

This chain links TRBV6-5 with TRBJ1-2; 7 bases fit TRBD1. The V and J ends lost 6 bases and 8 bases, in that order; junction bases with no gene match: 12. Germline V gives CDR1 MNHEY, CDR2 SVGAGI. This CDR3 has 14 amino acids. The CDR3 bases are TGTGCCAGCAGCCCCCGGGGGGACAGCGGAGGCTACACCTTC. The encoded protein is CASSPRGDSGGYTF.

The rearrangement links TRBV9 to TRBJ1-2; D ambiguous. The CDR3 extends over 13 amino acids. The germline gives CDR1 SGDLS, CDR2 YYNGEE. V shed 3 bases and J shed 4 bases, with 10 bases lying between them. In DNA form, the CDR3 reads TGTGCCAGCAGCGCACGACGGGGCTATGGCTACACCTTC. It is translated as CASSARRGYGYTF.

This clonotype appeared a single time. The rearrangement joins TRBV7-2 to TRBJ2-5, with a weak D call TRBD2 (6 bases). The J call is uncertain, as TRBJ2-7 better fits the DNA end. Germline V gives CDR1 SGHTA, CDR2 FQGNSA. The CDR3 is made up of 16 amino acids. CDR3 DNA sequence: TGTGCCAGCAGCTCCGAAGGTTGGCGGGGCTCCTACGAGCAGTACTTC. Translated: CASSSEGWRGSYEQYF.

The V and J genes are TRBV7-9 and TRBJ2-1; D ambiguous. CDR3 length: 12 amino acids. The germline V and J ends were trimmed by 3 bases and 5 bases, with 5 bases remaining between them. The V gene's germline CDR1 is SEHNR and CDR2 FQNEAQ (reference sequence). CDR3 DNA sequence: TGTGCCAGCAGCTTGCTACACAATGAGCAGTTCTTC. Translating it yields CASSLLHNEQFF.

This clonotype appeared a few times. This chain joins TRBV7-9 and TRBJ2-3, with 12 bases fitting TRBD2. Trimming took 5 bases from V and 8 from J; bases not matched to a gene: 14. Germline V gives CDR1 SEHNR, CDR2 FQNEAQ (reference sequence). The CDR3 consists of 17 residues. The CDR3 is CASSAPRLAGVLGTQYF. CDR3 sequence (DNA): TGTGCCAGCAGCGCTCCTCGACTAGCGGGAGTTTTAGGTACGCAGTATTTT.